The text below deals with one T cell receptor (beta chain). These data originate in a study of blood T cell repertoires in COVID-19. Turning to the study itself: Sites in the United States, Italy and Spain provided acute and convalescent COVID-19 samples. The cDNA or gDNA used as material had been derived from T cells, B-cell-depleted T cells, or PBMCs.

The study recruited people aged about 18 to 89 years across some 23 US areas. Assignments of participants to cohorts depended upon their own reported clinical history. The CDR3 runs 18 residues. Trimming removed 2 bases from V and 3 bases from J, with 23 bases in between. Germline CDR1 reads LNHDA; CDR2 reads SQIVND (reference sequence). The data were produced by immunoSEQ multiplex PCR, yet TCRdb's version contains in-frame clones alone and is incomplete. The sample holds a few hundred thousand clones, about 80% seen once. The TCR comes from a man aged 50 or older who had recovered from COVID-19. The sample comprised PBMCs or T cells enriched from blood (not recorded which). The V and J genes are TRBV19 and TRBJ2-7, with a tentative D call TRBD1 (6 bases). The CDR3 nucleotides are TGTGCCAGTAGTATAAAACCCAACTTTTGGGGCAGGGGCTACGAGCAGTACTTC. As protein: CASSIKPNFWGRGYEQYF. Together with reference TRBV19 and TRBJ2-7, the CDR3 gives the full variable domain: DGGITQSPKYLFRKEGQNVTLSCEQNLNHDAMYWYRQDPGQGLRLIYYSQIVNDFQKGDIAEGYSVSREKKESFPLTVTSAQKNPTAFYLCASSIKPNFWGRGYEQYFGPGTRLTVT.